The next 29 T cell receptor beta chains were all read from a single sample in a study of vaccination effects on CD4 cells after COVID-19. Antigens of these TCRs are unknown. The culture ran for roughly ten days before CD4+ T cells were isolated. Profiling relied on immunoSEQ multiplex PCR, and the TCRdb table lists in-frame clones only, not all of them. The data show about 48,000 clones, around 63% seen once. This sample comprised CD4+ T cells from PBMCs cultured without peptide, obtained before COVID-19 vaccination. The receptors originated from a human donor who received a COVID-19 vaccine.

V is TRBV3-1 (or the pseudogene TRBV3-2) and J is TRBJ1-1; D gene unclear. Germline V lookup: CDR1 LGHDT, CDR2 YNNKEL (reference sequence). V lost 1 base and J lost 10, with 7 bases in between. This CDR3 region has 11 residues. CDR3 protein: CASSQGWRAFF. Here the CDR3 DNA reads TGTGCCAGCAGCCAAGGGTGGAGAGCTTTCTTT.

The V call is TRBV19, the J call TRBJ2-1; 10 bases match TRBD2. Per the germline V gene, CDR1 is LNHDA and CDR2 is SQIVND (reference sequence). The CDR3 is 13 amino acids. V shed 6 bases, J shed 7 bases, and the junction held 3 bases outside the gene matches. Here the CDR3 reads CASRTSGKNEQFF. The CDR3 DNA follows: TGTGCCAGTAGAACTAGCGGGAAGAATGAGCAGTTCTTC.

This chain joins TRBV24-1 and TRBJ2-2; unclear D gene. The V end lost 3 bases, the J end lost 1 base, and 8 bases lay between the germline ends. The germline CDR1 and CDR2 sequences are KGHDR and SFDVKD. This CDR3 has 15 amino acids. As DNA, the CDR3 is TGTGCCACCAGTGATGGGGTCGGGAACACCGGGGAGCTGTTTTTT. Protein: CATSDGVGNTGELFF.

The chain joins TRBV30 to TRBJ2-3, with unresolved D. From germline, CDR1 is GTSNPN and CDR2 SVGIG (reference sequence). Trimming pared 5 bases from V and 0 bases from J, leaving 15 bases between. The CDR3 runs to 15 residues. The CDR3 region is CAWSRALSSTDTQYF. In DNA form, the CDR3 reads TGTGCCTGGTCCCGGGCCCTATCTAGCACAGATACGCAGTATTTT.

The V gene is TRBV2, the J gene TRBJ2-3; D is ambiguous. CDR1 is SNHLY and CDR2 is FYNNEI in the germline V gene. With 3 bases removed from V and 0 bases from J, the gap between germline ends came to 10 bases. The CDR3 spans 15 residues. CDR3 sequence (DNA): TGTGCCAGCAGTGATGGAGAATCTAGCACAGATACGCAGTATTTT. Translated, it gives CASSDGESSTDTQYF. The whole variable domain, filled in from reference TRBV2 and TRBJ2-3, reads EPEVTQTPSHQVTQMGQEVILRCVPISNHLYFYWYRQILGQKVEFLVSFYNNEISEKSEIFDDQFSVERPDGSNFTLKIRSTKLEDSAMYFCASSDGESSTDTQYFGPGTRLTVL.

V and J are TRBV6-5 and TRBJ1-1; possible D gene TRBD1, 6 bases. From germline, CDR1 is MNHEY and CDR2 SVGAGI. The CDR3 sequence is 14 residues long. Trimming took off 6 bases at V and 2 bases at J, with 13 bases between the two ends. The CDR3: CASRQGVSNTEAFF. Here the CDR3 DNA reads TGTGCCAGCAGACAGGGTGTAAGTAACACTGAAGCTTTCTTT.

The chain carries TRBV10-3 and TRBJ2-7, with D possibly TRBD2 on 6 matching bases. V was trimmed by 6 bases and J by 5 bases, leaving 11 bases between them. The CDR3 sequence is 12 residues long. Per germline, CDR1 ENHRY and CDR2 SYGVKD. The CDR3 DNA sequence: TGTGCCATCAGCCCCCCGGGGGACGAGCAGTACTTC. It codes for CAISPPGDEQYF.

The chain employs TRBV30 and TRBJ1-2; D is unresolved. The CDR3 spans 13 residues. Germline CDR1 and CDR2: GTSNPN and SVGIG (reference sequence). The V and J ends lost 0 bases and 0 bases respectively, with 5 bases between them. This CDR3 is CAWSVRANYGYTF. The CDR3 bases are TGTGCCTGGAGTGTCCGGGCTAACTATGGCTACACCTTC.

CDR3 region: CASSVGDRDADTQYF. Written as DNA, the CDR3 is TGCGCCAGCAGCGTAGGCGACAGGGATGCAGATACGCAGTATTTT. This sequence joins TRBV5-1 and TRBJ2-3, with 7 nucleotides matching TRBD1. Germline V gene sequence: CDR1 SGHRS, CDR2 YFSETQ. V lost 4 bases, J lost 4 bases, and 9 bases stayed unmatched. The CDR3 runs 15 residues.

The rearrangement uses TRBV28 and TRBJ1-1; D is uncertain. Trimming stripped 7 bases from V and 4 bases from J, with 19 bases between. Germline CDR1 reads MDHEN; CDR2 reads SYDVKM. The CDR3 loop spans 15 amino acids. The CDR3 region is CASTPTRHSGTEAFF. CDR3 bases: TGTGCCAGCACCCCTACCAGGCACAGTGGCACTGAAGCTTTCTTT.

This clone was recorded a few times. This rearrangement joins TRBV20-1 to TRBJ1-2, with 8 bases that match TRBD1. The V gene's germline CDR1 is DFQATT and CDR2 SNEGSKA (reference sequence). The ends lost 3 bases at V and 7 bases at J; junction bases unmatched: 19. The CDR3 spans 17 residues. The CDR3 DNA reads as TGCAGTGCTAGTGGGGCGGTCAGGGGGCGCGATCGGAGTGGCTACACCTTC. This sequence encodes CSASGAVRGRDRSGYTF.

The chain couples TRBV6-2 or TRBV6-3 to TRBJ2-7; the match to TRBD1 covers 8 bases. V lost 2 bases to trimming and J lost 3 bases; unmatched junction nucleotides: 3. The CDR3 has 14 amino acids. CDR1 MNHEY and CDR2 SVGEGT come from the germline V gene. The CDR3 sequence: CASSYDRGNYEQYF. The CDR3 DNA reads as TGTGCCAGCAGTTACGACAGGGGTAACTACGAGCAGTACTTC.

This chain uses TRBV5-6 with TRBJ2-1; 10 bases are a match to TRBD2. Per germline, CDR1 SGHDT and CDR2 YYEEEE. This CDR3 has 17 residues. V was clipped by 4 bases and J by 4 bases; unmatched bases: 11. The CDR3 nucleotides read TGTGCCAGCAGCCCGCGGGCTAGCGGGAGAGTATACAATGAGCAGTTCTTC. Its translation is CASSPRASGRVYNEQFF.

The rearrangement links TRBV19 to TRBJ1-5; 7 bases fit TRBD1. The length of the CDR3 is 15 residues. Germline V gene lookup returns CDR1 LNHDA and CDR2 SQIVND (reference sequence). Unmatched junction bases numbered 8, after V lost 5 bases and J lost 4 bases. The CDR3 loop reads CASSSGTAKNQPQHF. The CDR3 coding sequence is TGTGCCAGTAGTTCCGGGACAGCTAAGAATCAGCCCCAGCATTTT.

This clone was seen a few times. The chain carries TRBV3-1 (or the pseudogene TRBV3-2) and TRBJ2-7; 8 positions match TRBD2. The V gene end was trimmed by 7 bases and the J gene end by 5 bases; junction bases not matched to a gene: 4. CDR1 is LGHDT, CDR2 YNNKEL, per germline (reference sequence). The length of the CDR3 is 12 residues. CDR3 residues: CASKSGGHEQYF. The CDR3 DNA reads TGTGCCAGCAAGAGCGGGGGCCACGAGCAGTACTTC.

This chain links TRBV7-2 with TRBJ1-2; 9 nucleotides agree with TRBD1. Germline V lookup: CDR1 SGHTA, CDR2 FQGNSA. Trimming cost V 1 base and J 8 bases; bases outside gene matches: 11. This CDR3 is built from 16 residues. The CDR3 loop is CASSLGGSGTGTGYTF. As DNA, the CDR3 is TGTGCCAGCAGCTTAGGCGGGTCCGGGACAGGGACCGGCTACACCTTC.

The V gene is TRBV18, the J gene TRBJ1-1, with a tentative D call TRBD1 (5 bases). CDR3 size: 14 residues. Germline lookup yields CDR1 KGHSH and CDR2 LQKENI. V lost 4 bases and J lost 1, with 10 bases in between. The CDR3 sequence is CASSHGTANTEAFF. In nucleotides, the CDR3 is TGTGCCAGCTCACACGGGACGGCGAACACTGAAGCTTTCTTT.

J is TRBJ1-5 and V is TRBV28, with no clear D. This CDR3 has 14 residues. Germline loops: CDR1 MDHEN, CDR2 SYDVKM. CDR3 region: CASRYSAVNQPQHF. DNA for the CDR3: TGTGCTTCTCGCTACTCGGCAGTAAATCAGCCCCAGCATTTT.

This rearrangement joins TRBV5-6 to TRBJ2-5; tentatively, D is TRBD1 (5 bases). V lost 3 bases and J 5 bases, leaving 11 bases between the germline ends. This CDR3 comprises 13 residues. From germline, CDR1 is SGHDT and CDR2 YYEEEE. CDR3 bases: TGTGCCAGCAGCTATGGGGCTAGGGAGACCCAGTACTTC. It codes for CASSYGARETQYF.

For this clone: At one of its ends the junction is not consistent with the germline gene, which may arise from a read error. V is TRBV12-3 or TRBV12-4 and J is TRBJ2-5; perhaps TRBD1 as D (6 bases). This CDR3 comprises 13 residues. This chain's CDR3 is CASSSRTVRTRYF. The CDR3 DNA reads TGTGCCAGCAGTTCGAGGACAGTCCGAACCCGGTACTTC.

This clone was seen only a few times. V is TRBV7-2 and J is TRBJ1-1, with D perhaps matching TRBD1 (5 bases). Germline V lookup: CDR1 SGHTA, CDR2 FQGNSA. CDR3 size: 14 residues. With 5 bases removed from V and 6 bases from J, the gap between germline ends came to 16 bases. The CDR3 loop is CASSTANGGPEAFF. DNA of the CDR3: TGTGCCAGCAGCACAGCCAACGGGGGTCCTGAAGCTTTCTTT.

The genes are TRBV7-2 and TRBJ2-1; 8 nucleotides line up with TRBD2. This CDR3 has 16 amino acids. The germline V gene encodes CDR1 SGHTA and CDR2 FQGNSA. V was pared by 4 bases and J by 7 bases, with 12 bases of the junction left unmatched. DNA of the CDR3: TGTGCCAGCAGCTCGCTCGGGGGGGTAATTGGTAATGAGCAGTTCTTC. It codes for CASSSLGGVIGNEQFF.

The CDR3 DNA is TGTGCCAGCAGCGTCGGACCGCAAGGGGCAGATACGCAGTATTTT. Translation gives CASSVGPQGADTQYF. The genes are TRBV9 and TRBJ2-3; possibly TRBD1 for D (5 bases). CDR3 length equals 15 residues. Germline V lookup: CDR1 SGDLS, CDR2 YYNGEE. With 2 bases removed from V and 4 bases from J, the gap between germline ends came to 14 bases. The full variable domain, in which reference TRBV9 and TRBJ2-3 provide the parts outside the CDR3, is DSGVTQTPKHLITATGQRVTLRCSPRSGDLSVYWYQQSLDQGLQFLIQYYNGEERAKGNILERFSAQQFPDLHSELNLSSLELGDSALYFCASSVGPQGADTQYFGPGTRLTVL.

The genes are TRBV30 and TRBJ1-2; 7 bases are a match to TRBD1. The CDR3 length is 14 residues. With 3 bases clipped from V and 0 bases from J, the junction kept 4 bases outside the gene matches. The germline gives CDR1 GTSNPN, CDR2 SVGIG (reference sequence). The CDR3 coding sequence is TGTGCCTGGAGGAAAACAGGGGCTAACTATGGCTACACCTTC. This sequence encodes CAWRKTGANYGYTF.

The genes are TRBV6-6 and TRBJ2-7; TRBD1 matches at 9 bases. V trimming: 4 bases; J trimming: 3 bases; junction bases outside the gene matches: 4. Per germline, CDR1 MNHNY and CDR2 SVGAGI (reference sequence). The CDR3 loop spans 14 amino acids. DNA for the CDR3: TGTGCCAGCAGTTTGGGGACAGGGATCTACGAGCAGTACTTC. It yields the protein CASSLGTGIYEQYF.

This clone was found once. The chain links TRBV7-9 to TRBJ2-6; 7 bases map to TRBD1. Germline V gene lookup returns CDR1 SEHNR and CDR2 FQNEAQ (reference sequence). V dropped 5 bases and J dropped 0; count of bases not matched to a gene: 7. The CDR3 is 17 residues long. CDR3: CASSDRRGRSGANVLTF. CDR3 DNA: TGTGCCAGCAGCGATCGAAGGGGGCGCTCTGGGGCCAACGTCCTGACTTTC.

The rearrangement uses TRBV2 and TRBJ2-6, with a tentative D call TRBD2 (6 bases). Trimming shortened V by 7 bases and J by 0 bases, and 13 bases separated the two germline ends. In germline, CDR1 is SNHLY, CDR2 FYNNEI. The CDR3 covers 16 residues. The CDR3 loop reads CASIRDSLSGANVLTF. Written as DNA, the CDR3 is TGTGCCAGCATCCGGGACTCCCTCTCTGGGGCCAACGTCCTGACTTTC.

This chain links TRBV6-5 with TRBJ2-3; a weak D match, TRBD1 (6 bases). V lost 6 bases and J 1 base, leaving 8 bases between the germline ends. This CDR3 is 13 amino acids long. Germline CDR1 and CDR2: MNHEY and SVGAGI. CDR3 protein: CASRAGGTDTQYF. CDR3 in DNA: TGTGCCAGCAGGGCAGGGGGCACAGATACGCAGTATTTT.

The chain carries TRBV9 and TRBJ1-3, with no clear D. Trimming cost V 4 bases and J 0 bases, with 11 bases left between them. This CDR3 spans 15 amino acids. CDR1 is SGDLS, CDR2 YYNGEE, per germline. The CDR3 loop is CASSLTGSSGNTIYF. CDR3 DNA sequence: TGTGCCAGCAGCCTAACCGGCTCCTCTGGAAACACCATATATTTT.